This T cell receptor beta chain was sequenced for a study of CD8+ T cells in alopecia areata. The investigators collected lesional scalp punch biopsies and peripheral blood from alopecia areata patients. As the sequencing template, cDNA was produced by extracting RNA and reverse transcribing it. Assay used: immunoSEQ multiplex PCR; TCRdb lists only in-frame clones, some missing. The sample lists 100,000 to 150,000 clones; around 45% were seen once. This clone came up a few times. No antigen is known for it. V was shortened by 3 bases and J by 2 bases, with 14 bases between the two germline ends. The germline gives CDR1 SQVTM, CDR2 ANQGSEA. This CDR3 contains 14 residues. General study points: TCR sharing was clearer in mice than between patients, perhaps partly owing to patient HLA diversity.

The sequence was collected from a human donor with alopecia areata. This chain joins TRBV29-1 and TRBJ2-7, with a possible D match to TRBD1 (5 bases). The sequencing sample was made of NKG2D-low CD8+ T cells sorted from blood. The CDR3 bases are TGCAGCGTTGAGTCTAGGGGCTATACCTACGAGCAGTACTTC. Translating gives CSVESRGYTYEQYF.